A selection of T cell receptor beta chains follows, all from one sample in a study of shared clonotypes between healthy human individuals. The method was immunoSEQ multiplex PCR; TCRdb's version includes in-frame clones alone and lacks a portion of them. The repertoire holds hundreds of thousands of clones, with 90% to 95% as singletons. The specimen sequenced was naive CD8+ T cells sorted from blood. The receptors were sampled from a woman between 25 and 40 years old in good health. CDR3s include the opening cysteine and the closing phenylalanine or tryptophan. D genes are given only for firm matches.

D gene: NA; V gene: TRBV28; J gene: TRBJ1-4; CDR3 protein: CASSLFRVGEKLFF; CDR3 DNA: TGTGCCAGCAGTTTGTTCAGGGTAGGGGAAAAACTGTTTTTT
D gene: NA; V gene: TRBV4-1; J gene: TRBJ2-7; CDR3 protein: CASSQRYGDYEQYF; CDR3 DNA: TGCGCCAGCAGCCAAAGGTACGGAGATTACGAGCAGTACTTC
D gene: NA; V gene: TRBV9; J gene: TRBJ2-5; CDR3 protein: CASNTGHPGETQYF; CDR3 DNA: TGTGCCAGCAATACAGGTCACCCAGGGGAGACCCAGTACTTC
D gene: TRBD2; V gene: TRBV11-2; J gene: TRBJ2-1; CDR3 protein: CASSLSGRVRGGEQFF; CDR3 DNA: TGTGCCAGCAGTCTGAGCGGGAGGGTTCGCGGCGGTGAGCAGTTCTTC
D gene: NA; V gene: TRBV4-2; J gene: TRBJ1-1; CDR3 protein: CASSQGGPNTEAFF; CDR3 DNA: TGTGCCAGCAGCCAAGGGGGACCGAACACTGAAGCTTTCTTT
D gene: NA; V gene: TRBV5-6; J gene: TRBJ2-3; CDR3 protein: CASSLRGYTDTQYF; CDR3 DNA: TGTGCCAGCAGCTTGCGAGGTTACACAGATACGCAGTATTTT
D gene: NA; V gene: TRBV20-1; J gene: TRBJ2-1; CDR3 protein: CSARGGEQFF; CDR3 DNA: TGCAGTGCTAGGGGGGGTGAGCAGTTCTTC
D gene: NA; V gene: TRBV6-9; J gene: TRBJ2-7; CDR3 protein: CASSYWGVGDSYEQYF; CDR3 DNA: TGTGCCAGCAGTTATTGGGGGGTGGGAGACTCCTACGAGCAGTACTTC
D gene: NA; V gene: TRBV2; J gene: TRBJ1-1; CDR3 protein: CASRGMDREAFF; CDR3 DNA: TGTGCCAGCAGGGGAATGGACAGAGAAGCTTTCTTT
D gene: TRBD1; V gene: TRBV14; J gene: TRBJ1-3; CDR3 protein: CASSQPTGTALRNTIYF; CDR3 DNA: TGTGCCAGCAGCCAGCCCACCGGGACAGCTCTTCGGAACACCATATATTTT
D gene: NA; V gene: TRBV10-1; J gene: TRBJ2-1; CDR3 protein: CASSDRNSYNEQFF; CDR3 DNA: TGCGCCAGCAGTGACAGAAACTCCTACAATGAGCAGTTCTTC
D gene: TRBD2; V gene: TRBV5-1; J gene: TRBJ2-3; CDR3 protein: CASSWDLRPVAGSTDTQYF; CDR3 DNA: TGCGCCAGCAGCTGGGACCTACGGCCCGTAGCGGGGAGCACAGATACGCAGTATTTT
D gene: TRBD1; V gene: TRBV10-1; J gene: TRBJ2-3; CDR3 protein: CASSERDRVDTQYF; CDR3 DNA: TGCGCCAGCAGTGAGCGGGACAGGGTAGATACGCAGTATTTT
D gene: NA; V gene: TRBV19; J gene: TRBJ2-2; CDR3 protein: CASSIRGGAGELFF; CDR3 DNA: TGTGCCAGTAGTATTCGTGGCGGTGCCGGGGAGCTGTTTTTT
D gene: NA; V gene: TRBV13; J gene: TRBJ2-7; CDR3 protein: CASSLRTYEQYF; CDR3 DNA: TGTGCCAGCAGCCTCCGTACGTACGAGCAGTACTTC
D gene: NA; V gene: TRBV5-1; J gene: TRBJ2-1; CDR3 protein: CASSLIRLDEQFF; CDR3 DNA: TGCGCCAGCAGCTTGATCCGTTTGGATGAGCAGTTCTTC
D gene: TRBD2; V gene: TRBV19; J gene: TRBJ2-1; CDR3 protein: CASSIPSGSAFAYEQFF; CDR3 DNA: TGTGCCAGTAGTATTCCTAGCGGGAGTGCCTTTGCTTATGAGCAGTTCTTC
D gene: NA; V gene: TRBV6-5; J gene: TRBJ2-1; CDR3 protein: CASSFNGNEQFF; CDR3 DNA: TGTGCCAGCAGCTTCAACGGGAACGAGCAGTTCTTC
D gene: NA; V gene: TRBV6-5; J gene: TRBJ2-5; CDR3 protein: CASSYGSGRETQYF; CDR3 DNA: TGTGCCAGCAGTTACGGGAGCGGCCGAGAGACCCAGTACTTC
D gene: NA; V gene: TRBV20-1; J gene: TRBJ1-1; CDR3 protein: CSAREALEAFF; CDR3 DNA: TGCAGTGCTAGGGAAGCACTTGAAGCTTTCTTT